The next 25 T cell receptor beta chains were all read from a single sample in a study of blood T cell repertoires in COVID-19. Repertoires were generated with immunoSEQ multiplex PCR, while TCRdb's copy carries only in-frame clones and drops some. This table holds around 140,000 clones, approximately 84% found once. Specimen: peripheral blood. The receptors were sampled from a human donor in a cohort sampled during active COVID-19.

This chain joins TRBV30 and TRBJ1-3, with 8 bases fitting TRBD1. The CDR3 is made up of 14 amino acids. V lost 5 bases and J lost 3; bases outside the gene matches: 6. Germline lookup yields CDR1 GTSNPN and CDR2 SVGIG (reference sequence). The CDR3 protein is CAWAVGTGGNTIYF. For the CDR3, the DNA is TGTGCCTGGGCGGTCGGGACAGGTGGAAACACCATATATTTT.

Of note for this clone: Other DNA sequences in the same sample also yield this CDR3. The V and J genes are TRBV12-3 or TRBV12-4 and TRBJ1-1, with D uncertain. V was pared by 1 base and J by 4 bases, with 7 bases between. This CDR3 region has 13 residues. The CDR3 region is CASSLVASTEAFF. CDR3 DNA: TGTGCCAGCAGTTTAGTGGCCAGCACTGAAGCTTTCTTT.

This clone was observed once. V usage is TRBV10-3 and J usage is TRBJ1-4; 12 bases map to TRBD1. Germline CDR1 reads ENHRY; CDR2 reads SYGVKD. This CDR3 is built from 19 residues. V lost 3 bases, J lost 2 bases, and 10 bases stayed unmatched. The CDR3 spells CAISDPGGTGGATNEKLFF. The DNA for the CDR3 is TGTGCCATCAGTGACCCGGGGGGGACAGGGGGCGCGACTAATGAAAAACTGTTTTTT.

The gene calls are TRBV5-1 and TRBJ1-1; 8 bases match TRBD1. There are 13 residues in the CDR3. The germline CDR1 and CDR2 sequences are SGHRS and YFSETQ. V was pared by 4 bases and J by 3 bases, with 2 bases of the junction left unmatched. The CDR3 sequence: CASSLQGDTEAFF. The CDR3 DNA follows: TGCGCCAGCAGCCTACAGGGGGACACTGAAGCTTTCTTT.

The genes are TRBV7-9 and TRBJ2-1; D not certain. CDR3 size: 15 residues. CDR1 SEHNR and CDR2 FQNEAQ come from the germline V gene (reference sequence). V lost 6 bases to trimming and J lost 3 bases, with 15 bases between them. In DNA form, the CDR3 reads TGTGCCAGCAGAAAAGACTCACTACGCTACAATGAGCAGTTCTTC. It translates to CASRKDSLRYNEQFF.

This chain uses TRBV18 with TRBJ1-5; D is perhaps TRBD1 (6 bases). Germline CDR1 is KGHSH and CDR2 is LQKENI. Trimming took off 2 bases at V and 3 bases at J, with 8 bases between the two ends. This CDR3 contains 14 residues. CDR3 protein: CASSPGDNNQPQHF. The CDR3 nucleotides are TGTGCCAGCTCACCAGGGGACAACAATCAGCCCCAGCATTTT.

V and J are TRBV4-2 and TRBJ2-1; 9 nucleotides align to TRBD1. The V gene's germline CDR1 is LGHNA and CDR2 YNFKEQ. The CDR3 spans 13 residues. V gave up 2 bases and J gave up 8 bases; unmatched junction bases: 1. This chain's CDR3 is CASSQRTGDEQFF. In DNA, the CDR3 is TGTGCCAGCAGCCAAAGGACAGGGGATGAGCAGTTCTTC.

The V gene is TRBV3-1 (or the pseudogene TRBV3-2), the J gene TRBJ2-5, with TRBD2 identical over 12 bases. V trimming: 4 bases; J trimming: 5 bases; junction bases outside the gene matches: 8. The CDR3 is 16 residues long. The germline gives CDR1 LGHDT, CDR2 YNNKEL (reference sequence). CDR3: CASSRRTSGAGETQYF. CDR3 DNA sequence: TGTGCCAGCAGCCGAAGGACTAGCGGGGCGGGTGAGACCCAGTACTTC.

This chain connects TRBV6-1 to TRBJ1-2; D uncertain. The CDR3 totals 14 residues. Germline V gene data show CDR1 as MNHNS and CDR2 as SASEGT. Deletions cut 0 bases from V and 2 bases from J, with 7 bases between. The CDR3 region is CASSEARRNYGYTF. The DNA of the CDR3 is TGTGCCAGCAGTGAAGCGCGCAGGAACTATGGCTACACCTTC.

The rearrangement links TRBV3-1 (or the pseudogene TRBV3-2) to TRBJ2-5, with TRBD2 matching 9 bases. V dropped 4 bases and J dropped 4; count of bases not matched to a gene: 10. The CDR3 length is 16 residues. CDR1 and CDR2 (germline): LGHDT, YNNKEL (reference sequence). The CDR3 bases are TGTGCCAGCAGCCTCCCGGGACTAGCCAACCGAGAGACCCAGTACTTC. This codes for CASSLPGLANRETQYF.

The V and J genes are TRBV5-1 and TRBJ2-1; 11 bases align to TRBD2. Per the germline V gene, CDR1 is SGHRS and CDR2 is YFSETQ. V lost 4 bases and J lost 4; bases outside the gene matches: 4. The CDR3 has 15 amino acids. CDR3 sequence: CASSQGTSGYNEQFF. The CDR3 DNA follows: TGCGCCAGCAGCCAAGGGACTAGCGGTTACAATGAGCAGTTCTTC.

This chain uses TRBV3-1 (or the pseudogene TRBV3-2) with TRBJ2-3; 7 bases map to TRBD2. There are 14 residues in the CDR3. The V gene end was trimmed by 4 bases and the J gene end by 4 bases; junction bases not matched to a gene: 5. From germline, CDR1 is LGHDT and CDR2 YNNKEL (reference sequence). Here the CDR3 reads CASSPTSAADTQYF. DNA of the CDR3: TGTGCCAGCAGCCCCACTAGCGCGGCAGATACGCAGTATTTT.

This chain uses TRBV7-9 with TRBJ1-1; D uncertain. The CDR3 sequence is 14 residues long. Trimming cost V 4 bases and J 10 bases, with 19 bases left between them. The germline CDR1 and CDR2 sequences are SEHNR and FQNEAQ (reference sequence). The CDR3 loop is CASSSQADGSGAFF. CDR3 nucleotides: TGTGCCAGCAGCTCGCAAGCCGATGGGTCGGGAGCTTTCTTT.

The chain is built from TRBV28 and TRBJ1-2, with D possibly TRBD1 on 6 matching bases. V lost 6 bases to trimming and J lost 8 bases, with 22 bases between them. Germline CDR1 MDHEN, CDR2 SYDVKM. The CDR3 is 15 residues long. The DNA of the CDR3 is TGTGCCAGCAGCAAGATAACAGGGACCCCGTCCGGCTACACCTTC. This encodes CASSKITGTPSGYTF.

This clone showed up just once. J is TRBJ1-6 and V is TRBV6-6; possibly TRBD1 for D (5 bases). The CDR3 loop spans 13 amino acids. Germline V gene sequence: CDR1 MNHNY, CDR2 SVGAGI (reference sequence). V dropped 7 bases and J dropped 4 bases, with 8 bases sitting between them. The DNA for the CDR3 is TGTGCCAGCATTGACAGATATAATTCACCCCTCCACTTT. Residues: CASIDRYNSPLHF.

This clone was detected a few times. The chain combines TRBV9 with TRBJ1-6; 9 bases fit TRBD1. The germline V gene has CDR1 SGDLS and CDR2 YYNGEE. The CDR3 runs to 15 residues. V lost 3 bases and J lost 9; bases outside the gene matches: 7. CDR3: CASSARDREASPLHF. The CDR3 nucleotides read TGTGCCAGCAGCGCCCGGGACAGGGAGGCTTCACCCCTCCACTTT.

The rearrangement links TRBV28 to TRBJ1-2; the D is unclear. The CDR3 contains 14 residues. V lost 7 bases and J 10 bases, leaving 22 bases between the germline ends. Germline V gene lookup returns CDR1 MDHEN and CDR2 SYDVKM. The CDR3 coding sequence is TGTGCCAGCATTAAAGCCGTCCCCTCACTCTACTACACCTTC. Protein: CASIKAVPSLYYTF.

The genes are TRBV30 and TRBJ2-3; D not certain. CDR3 length: 13 amino acids. Germline CDR1 reads GTSNPN; CDR2 reads SVGIG (reference sequence). V was shortened by 0 bases and J by 0 bases, with 4 bases between the two germline ends. CDR3 in DNA: TGTGCCTGGAGTGTAGCCAGCACAGATACGCAGTATTTT. Translated, it gives CAWSVASTDTQYF.

This chain links TRBV2 with TRBJ2-1; the match to TRBD2 covers 12 bases. Germline CDR1 is SNHLY and CDR2 is FYNNEI. The CDR3 has 15 amino acids. The V and J ends lost 6 bases and 10 bases, in that order; junction bases with no gene match: 10. The CDR3 DNA reads as TGTGCCAGCAGGAACCCTAGCGGGGGGGCGCGCGAGCAGTTCTTC. Protein product: CASRNPSGGAREQFF.

The chain has TRBV5-1 and TRBJ2-1; TRBD2 agrees at 8 bases. The CDR3 consists of 17 residues. J was trimmed by 9 bases and V by 0 bases; bases with no gene match: 14. The germline CDR1 and CDR2 sequences are SGHRS and YFSETQ. The CDR3 sequence is CASSLAPGSTAGGEQFF. The DNA of the CDR3 is TGCGCCAGCAGCTTGGCCCCAGGGTCGACGGCGGGGGGTGAGCAGTTCTTC.

J is TRBJ1-2 and V is TRBV25-1, with a possible D match to TRBD1 (5 bases). The CDR3 loop spans 15 amino acids. The V gene's germline CDR1 is MGHDK and CDR2 SYGVNS. Trimming took off 5 bases at V and 4 bases at J, with 17 bases between the two ends. The CDR3 reads CASSPPGKGRYGYTF. CDR3 DNA sequence: TGTGCCAGCAGTCCTCCAGGGAAAGGGCGCTATGGCTACACCTTC.

This clone was observed once. The CDR3 loop reads CSVHSSSPGRGGDTQYF. Here the CDR3 DNA reads TGCAGCGTGCATAGCTCTTCCCCTGGGCGGGGAGGAGATACGCAGTATTTT. The chain couples TRBV29-1 to TRBJ2-3, with D possibly being TRBD2 (6 bases). CDR1 and CDR2 from the germline V gene are SQVTM and ANQGSEA. The CDR3 spans 17 residues. V was cut by 6 bases and J by 5 bases, with 27 bases left in between.

CDR3: CASSDQGAVNGYTF. DNA of the CDR3: TGTGCCAGTAGCGACCAGGGGGCGGTAAATGGCTACACCTTC. The rearrangement joins TRBV19 to TRBJ1-2; 8 positions agree with TRBD1. This CDR3 region has 14 residues. V shed 6 bases and J 6 bases; nucleotides not matched to a gene: 9. Per germline, CDR1 LNHDA and CDR2 SQIVND (reference sequence).

The chain combines TRBV20-1 with TRBJ1-1; 7 nucleotides agree with TRBD1. CDR3 length: 16 amino acids. Germline CDR1 and CDR2: DFQATT and SNEGSKA (reference sequence). With 3 bases clipped from V and 0 bases from J, the junction kept 10 bases outside the gene matches. The CDR3, as DNA: TGCAGTGCTAGTTCCGGACAGGTAAACATGAACACTGAAGCTTTCTTT. It codes for CSASSGQVNMNTEAFF.

The chain employs TRBV30 and TRBJ1-6, with TRBD1 matching 7 bases. The trim removed 5 bases at V and 7 bases at J, leaving 11 bases unmatched. CDR1 and CDR2 from the germline V gene are GTSNPN and SVGIG (reference sequence). The CDR3 length is 15 residues. The CDR3 region has the DNA TGTGCCTGGGCAACCGACAGGGCCCCGAATTCACCCCTCCACTTT. The encoded protein is CAWATDRAPNSPLHF.